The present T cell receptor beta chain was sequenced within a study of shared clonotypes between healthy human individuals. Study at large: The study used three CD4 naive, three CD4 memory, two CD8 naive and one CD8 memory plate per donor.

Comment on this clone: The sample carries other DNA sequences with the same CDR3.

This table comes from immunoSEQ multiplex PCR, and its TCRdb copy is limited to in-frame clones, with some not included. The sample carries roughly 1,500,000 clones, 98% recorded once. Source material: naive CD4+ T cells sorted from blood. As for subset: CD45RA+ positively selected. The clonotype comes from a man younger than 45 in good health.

The DNA of the CDR3 is TGTGCCAGTACACCTGGGGCCAACGTCCTGACTTTC. This gives the protein CASTPGANVLTF. This chain connects TRBV19 to TRBJ2-6, with D unclear. V lost 7 bases to trimming and J lost 2 bases, with 3 bases between them. CDR1 and CDR2 (germline): LNHDA, SQIVND (reference sequence). There are 12 residues in the CDR3. Supplemented by reference TRBV19 and TRBJ2-6, the full variable domain reads DGGITQSPKYLFRKEGQNVTLSCEQNLNHDAMYWYRQDPGQGLRLIYYSQIVNDFQKGDIAEGYSVSREKKESFPLTVTSAQKNPTAFYLCASTPGANVLTFGAGSRLTVL.